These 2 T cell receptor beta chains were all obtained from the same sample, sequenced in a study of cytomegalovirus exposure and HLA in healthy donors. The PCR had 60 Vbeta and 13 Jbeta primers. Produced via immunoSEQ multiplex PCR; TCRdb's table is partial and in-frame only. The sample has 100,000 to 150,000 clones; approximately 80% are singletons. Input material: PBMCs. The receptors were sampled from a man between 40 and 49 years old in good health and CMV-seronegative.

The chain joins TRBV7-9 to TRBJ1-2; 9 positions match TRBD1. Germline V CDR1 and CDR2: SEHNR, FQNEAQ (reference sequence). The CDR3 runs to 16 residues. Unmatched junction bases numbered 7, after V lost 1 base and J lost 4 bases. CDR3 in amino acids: CASSLGTGERGYGYTF. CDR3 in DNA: TGTGCCAGCAGCTTAGGGACAGGGGAGAGGGGCTATGGCTACACCTTC. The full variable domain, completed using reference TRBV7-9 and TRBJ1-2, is DTGVSQNPRHKITKRGQNVTFRCDPISEHNRLYWYRQTLGQGPEFLTYFQNEAQLEKSRLLSDRFSAERPKGSFSTLEIQRTEQGDSAMYLCASSLGTGERGYGYTFGSGTRLTVV.

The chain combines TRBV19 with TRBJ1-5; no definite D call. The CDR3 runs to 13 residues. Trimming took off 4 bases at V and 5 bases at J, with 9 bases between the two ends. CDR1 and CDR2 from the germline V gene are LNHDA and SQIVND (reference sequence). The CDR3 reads CASSTRPDQPQHF. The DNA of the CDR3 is TGTGCCAGTAGTACGAGGCCCGATCAGCCCCAGCATTTT. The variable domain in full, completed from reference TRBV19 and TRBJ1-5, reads DGGITQSPKYLFRKEGQNVTLSCEQNLNHDAMYWYRQDPGQGLRLIYYSQIVNDFQKGDIAEGYSVSREKKESFPLTVTSAQKNPTAFYLCASSTRPDQPQHFGDGTRLSIL.